This TCR beta chain was identified in a study of blood T cell repertoires in COVID-19. Study in general: Sample material is recorded as cDNA or gDNA derived from T cells, B-cell-depleted T cells, or PBMCs.

There are 15 residues in the CDR3. The J segment lost 4 bases and the V segment lost 2 bases, leaving 1 base of the junction unmatched. From germline, CDR1 is LGHNA and CDR2 YNFKEQ. This clone was observed many times. Enrolled through a virtual design, the participants were between roughly 18 and 90 years of age and came from 24 US areas. The protocol was immunoSEQ multiplex PCR, while the TCRdb copy is restricted to in-frame clones and leaves out a portion. This sample yields about 200,000 clones, of which 80% to 85% are seen a single time; around 7.5% belongs to the top ten. This chain connects TRBV4-2 to TRBJ2-3, with 12 bases lining up with TRBD2. The TCR was taken from a man in his forties or fifties who had recovered from COVID-19. The sequencing sample was made of PBMCs or T cells enriched from blood (not recorded which). The CDR3 region has the DNA TGTGCCAGCAGCCAACTAGCGGGGGGGCCAGATACGCAGTATTTT. Its protein is CASSQLAGGPDTQYF.